This T cell receptor (beta chain) emerged from a study of vaccination and CD4 T cells after COVID-19. In the study overall: Convalescent patients were SARS-CoV-2 positive by nasal swab PCR; fewer than ten mild, one severe. Overlapping spike peptides from SARS-CoV-2, HCoV-NL63, HCoV-OC43 and HCoV-229E served to stimulate the cells.

Researchers used the Oncomine TCR Beta short-read assay to sequence DNA from cultured CD4+ T cells. A single record per CDR3 protein comes from TCRdb applying MiXCR to the PCR reads. The sample holds roughly 19,000 distinct CDR3 sequences, about 50% seen once. This clonotype came up once. Its antigen is unknown. Treatment defined: approximately nine-day PBMC culture with coronavirus spike peptide pools or control peptides (ViraFEST assay). TCRs were sequenced by ViraFEST after antigen-specific T cells had been expanded with peptide pools. Overall study results and limits: Among convalescent patients, a median approximately 86% of reactive clones emerged only after vaccination.

Trimming took off 0 bases at V and 8 bases at J, with 17 bases between the two ends. This CDR3 is built from 17 residues. From germline, CDR1 is LGHDT and CDR2 YNNKEL (reference sequence). The chain links TRBV3-1 to TRBJ1-6, with D perhaps matching TRBD1 (6 bases). Sequenced material: CD4+ T cells from blood, cultured in vitro. The sequence derives from a human donor who had recovered from COVID-19. The CDR3 reads CASSQDWTEKGDSPLHF. The DNA of the CDR3 is TGTGCCAGCAGCCAAGATTGGACAGAAAAAGGCGATTCACCCCTCCACTTT.